This TCR beta chain derives from a study of PD-L1 blockade in urothelial cancer (dated by TCRdb to the late 2010s). With regard to the full study: Every patient began therapy at some point between 2013 and 2015 and was given atezolizumab 1,200 mg intravenously every 3 weeks. Blood samples gave median yields of approximately 130,000 T cells and tens of thousands of unique TCRs, along with a median clonality of about 0.084. Pretreatment tumor samples, along with matched peripheral blood serially collected before and after atezolizumab treatment, were subjected to TCR sequencing. Blood samples were analyzed 3 weeks after the start of treatment (second dose) and 6 weeks after the start of treatment. Pretreatment blood TCR-seq was available for about 30 patients, at least one posttreatment blood collection was obtained for 25 or so patients, and tumor TCR-seq was available for 25 or so patients. Durable clinical benefit meant progression-free survival longer than 6 months, and TCR features were also tested against progression-free and overall survival. An exploratory multi-omic analysis was conducted of the somatic, immune and clinical correlates of response to PD-L1 blockade with atezolizumab in urothelial cancer. An ECOG performance status of 0 or 1 was recorded for the patients, and 0 to 3 prior chemotherapy regimens had been received by the patients. In the same patients, pretreatment tumors underwent whole exome sequencing and RNA sequencing in addition to TCR sequencing. Twenty-five of 29 patients were identified as males with urothelial cancer of bladder origin, and a prior smoking history was reported by 18 of 29 patients. Some ten patients reached durable clinical benefit, while 20 to 25 patients did not. The study at large found these results: Because the sample size was small (n = 29) and many of the analyses were exploratory, the results are meant to be hypothesis-generating. Patients with durable benefit showed greater expansion of tumor-associated TCR clones in peripheral blood 3 weeks after starting treatment (n ≈ 21, p = 0.022). Improved progression-free and overall survival was found to be associated with pretreatment peripheral blood TCR clonality below the median.

Synthetic TCR analog templates were spiked into each PCR so that absolute template abundance could be estimated from read counts. TCRbeta CDR3 regions were amplified from genomic DNA with bias-controlled V and J gene primers using the immunoSEQ assay. Sequencing of rearranged TCRbeta segments was done at approximately 20X coverage. From the authors' description of their analysis: Clustering was used to correct sequencing errors, and CDR3s were annotated against IMGT to assign V, D and J genes. Downstream analyses used only productive TCRbeta rearrangements and left out out-of-frame or stop-codon sequences. To compute clonality, Shannon entropy was normalized by the log of the number of unique productive sequences and then subtracted from one. Fisher's exact test with Benjamini-Hochberg correction, using a cutoff of adjusted p below 0.01, was how clones that differed between time points or between blood and tumor were identified. TCRdb stores this immuneACCESS table with in-frame sequences only. Part of the clones is absent; in the studies checked, under half of the shortfall reflects unresolved V genes, and no reason is known for the rest. The D gene and trimming were derived from the DNA, and the V and J assignments and clone size from that table. Recorded for this sample are approximately 51,000 clones; about 82% of them occurred a single time. Roughly 22% of the sample lies in the top ten.

In light of the paper, this sample's time point label describes: pretreatment peripheral blood. A total of roughly 31 patients with locally advanced or metastatic urothelial carcinoma, treated at Memorial Sloan Kettering on a trial protocol, made up the cohort. Peripheral blood mononuclear cells were collected pretreatment and during treatment, with between 1 and 8 total time points obtained per patient. The Qiagen DNeasy Blood extraction kit was used to purify genomic DNA from total PBMCs and from tumor samples. PBMCs were collected pretreatment and during treatment, and were isolated and stored as previously described. Sequences SGHRS (CDR1) and YFSETQ (CDR2) are obtained from the germline V gene. V trim: 6 bases; J trim: 1 base; unmatched bases: 10. The CDR3 sequence holds 15 residues, the cysteine and phenylalanine included. Solely the CDR3 DNA is kept, with 45 bases framed from the first base.

This clone came up once. Its antigen target is currently unknown. Base quality data are lacking; no much larger clone is found one base away. The specimen was PBMCs, collected around atezolizumab (anti-PD-L1) treatment. The chain uses TRBV5-1 and TRBJ2-7; 7 central bases correspond to TRBD2. The receptor's source is a man in his sixties with urothelial cancer. In nucleotides, the sequence is TGCGCCAGCACCCCCGGGGGGATCGGTTCCTACGAGCAGTACTTC. This is translated as CASTPGGIGSYEQYF.